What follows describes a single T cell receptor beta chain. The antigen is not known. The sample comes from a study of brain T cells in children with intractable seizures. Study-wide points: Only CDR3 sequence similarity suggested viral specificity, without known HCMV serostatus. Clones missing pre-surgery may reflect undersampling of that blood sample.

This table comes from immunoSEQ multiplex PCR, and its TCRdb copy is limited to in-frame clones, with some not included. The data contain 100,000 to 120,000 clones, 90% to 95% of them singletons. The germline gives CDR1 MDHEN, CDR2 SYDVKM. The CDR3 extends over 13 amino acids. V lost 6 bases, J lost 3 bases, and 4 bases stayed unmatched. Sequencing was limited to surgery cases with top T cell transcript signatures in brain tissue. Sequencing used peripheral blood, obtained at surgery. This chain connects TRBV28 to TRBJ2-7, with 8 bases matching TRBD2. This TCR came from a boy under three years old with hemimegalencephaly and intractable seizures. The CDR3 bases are TGTGCCAGCAGGGACGGGACTAGCTACGAGCAGTACTTC. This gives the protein CASRDGTSYEQYF. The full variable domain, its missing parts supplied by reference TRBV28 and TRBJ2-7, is DVKVTQSSRYLVKRTGEKVFLECVQDMDHENMFWYRQDPGLGLRLIYFSYDVKMKEKGDIPEGYSVSREKKERFSLILESASTNQTSMYLCASRDGTSYEQYFGPGTRLTVT.